This T cell receptor beta chain comes out of a study of cytomegalovirus exposure and HLA in healthy donors. Study as a whole: Some 200 million T cells yielded around 100 million unique TCR beta sequences, as an earlier analysis found.

This PCR relied on a set of 60 Vbeta primers and 13 Jbeta primers. Only in-frame clones appear in the TCRdb table, and some are missing; sequencing was by immunoSEQ multiplex PCR. The table lists 140,000 to 150,000 clones, around 77% of them singletons, with 6.5% to 8% in the top ten. This clone has more than one count but fewer than ten. Its antigen is not identified. Germline CDR1 SGHTA, CDR2 FQGNSA. CDR3 size: 14 residues. After removal of 3 bases from V and 10 bases from J, the junction contained 7 bases not matched to a gene. General observations from the study: The study flagged approximately 180 TCR beta chains as cytomegalovirus-associated. TCR beta chains associated with HLA were, in a later analysis, more clonally expanded than equally common others. It was reported that the classifier diagnosed cytomegalovirus status with high specificity and sensitivity in both the original and validation cohorts.

This rearrangement joins TRBV7-2 to TRBJ2-5; 11 bases are shared with TRBD2. The sequencing sample was made of PBMCs. This clonotype originated in a woman between 40 and 50 years old in good health and CMV-seropositive. In DNA, the CDR3 is TGTGCCAGCAGCTTGGGACTAGCGGTTCGTGACCAGTACTTC. It encodes CASSLGLAVRDQYF.